Each of the 32 T cell receptor beta chains below was sequenced from the same sample in a study of OX40 agonist ivuxolimab in advanced cancers. Some clones are missing from TCRdb's copy, which holds only in-frame ones; the method was immunoSEQ multiplex PCR. The sample consists of roughly 72,000 clones, roughly 80% of them appearing once. The sample was CD4+ or CD8+ T cells sorted from blood, taken in a trial of the OX40 agonist ivuxolimab. The receptors were sampled from an adult with an advanced solid tumor such as melanoma, head and neck, liver or kidney cancer.

The chain carries TRBV30 and TRBJ1-2; D ambiguous. The V and J ends lost 0 bases and 6 bases respectively, with 11 bases between them. The length of the CDR3 is 13 residues. Germline CDR1 reads GTSNPN; CDR2 reads SVGIG (reference sequence). As DNA, the CDR3 is TGTGCCTGGAGTGTACAGTTAAGACATGGCTACACCTTC. It is translated as CAWSVQLRHGYTF.

The chain combines TRBV15 with TRBJ2-1; D not certain. CDR3 length: 14 residues. V was clipped by 0 bases and J by 10 bases, with 13 bases between them. Per germline, CDR1 LNHNV and CDR2 YYDKDF (reference sequence). The CDR3, as DNA: TGTGCCACCAGCAGAGATAAGGGTCTGGAGGAGCAGTTCTTC. Its protein is CATSRDKGLEEQFF.

This clone was seen once. The chain employs TRBV27 and TRBJ1-4; D gene ambiguous. The germline V and J ends were trimmed by 1 base and 4 bases, with 13 bases remaining between them. CDR1 and CDR2 from the germline V gene are MNHEY and SMNVEV (reference sequence). CDR3 size: 16 residues. CDR3 loop: CASSLYPLGNNEKLFF. The CDR3 DNA sequence: TGTGCCAGCAGTTTATATCCGTTGGGAAATAATGAAAAACTGTTTTTT.

The rearrangement links TRBV7-2 to TRBJ1-5; D is unclear. The V gene's germline CDR1 is SGHTA and CDR2 FQGNSA. The CDR3 contains 13 residues. V was cut by 5 bases and J by 8 bases, with 13 bases left in between. CDR3 in DNA: TGTGCCAGCAGCAAAACCTATGACGAGCCCCAGCATTTT. It codes for CASSKTYDEPQHF.

The chain couples TRBV6-5 to TRBJ2-7, with 7 bases aligning to TRBD2. V trimming: 7 bases; J trimming: 2 bases; junction bases outside the gene matches: 8. CDR3 size: 14 residues. CDR1 is MNHEY, CDR2 SVGAGI, per germline. CDR3 DNA sequence: TGTGCCAGCACCCCCGGGGGGTCTCCCTACGAGCAGTACTTC. Translation: CASTPGGSPYEQYF.

The chain carries TRBV13 and TRBJ1-3; 9 bases align to TRBD1. The V segment lost 4 bases and the J segment 4 bases; nucleotides outside the gene matches: 2. The germline V gene encodes CDR1 PRHDT and CDR2 FYEKMQ (reference sequence). CDR3 length equals 14 residues. CDR3 residues: CASSSGQGGNTIYF. CDR3 DNA sequence: TGTGCCAGCAGCTCGGGACAGGGAGGAAACACCATATATTTT.

The genes are TRBV6-6 and TRBJ1-2, with 11 bases lining up with TRBD1. There are 12 residues in the CDR3. V shed 2 bases and J 12 bases; nucleotides not matched to a gene: 2. Germline CDR1 reads MNHNY; CDR2 reads SVGAGI (reference sequence). In nucleotides, the CDR3 is TGTGCCAGCAGTTACGGGACAGGGGGGGACACCTTC. It codes for CASSYGTGGDTF.

This rearrangement joins TRBV27 to TRBJ2-2, with no clear D. Deletions cut 3 bases from V and 6 bases from J, with 8 bases between. The CDR3 covers 13 residues. Germline loops: CDR1 MNHEY, CDR2 SMNVEV (reference sequence). CDR3 residues: CASSFRVSGELFF. Written as DNA, the CDR3 is TGTGCCAGCAGTTTTCGGGTATCCGGGGAGCTGTTTTTT.

The chain couples TRBV5-1 to TRBJ2-5, with 13 bases that match TRBD2. Germline trimming cut 0 bases from V and 2 bases from J; bases unmatched to any gene: 1. CDR1 SGHRS and CDR2 YFSETQ come from the germline V gene. The CDR3 runs 16 residues. In DNA form, the CDR3 reads TGCGCCAGCAGCTTGGCGGGACTAGCGGGACAAGAGACCCAGTACTTC. The encoded protein is CASSLAGLAGQETQYF.

The V gene is TRBV5-1, the J gene TRBJ1-6; 8 bases map to TRBD1. The CDR3 spans 15 residues. Germline V gene lookup returns CDR1 SGHRS and CDR2 YFSETQ. The ends lost 1 base at V and 14 bases at J; junction bases unmatched: 11. The CDR3 sequence: CASSLSGQGAETLHF. The DNA for the CDR3 is TGCGCCAGCAGCTTGTCCGGGCAGGGGGCTGAGACCCTCCACTTT. Complete variable domain (other parts from reference TRBV5-1 and TRBJ1-6): KAGVTQTPRYLIKTRGQQVTLSCSPISGHRSVSWYQQTPGQGLQFLFEYFSETQRNKGNFPGRFSGRQFSNSRSEMNVSTLELGDSALYLCASSLSGQGAETLHFGNGTRLTVT.

The chain links TRBV7-3 to TRBJ2-1; D ambiguous. CDR1 and CDR2 (germline): SGHTA, FQGTGA. The CDR3 contains 15 residues. Trimming shortened V by 5 bases and J by 5 bases, and 16 bases separated the two germline ends. CDR3 DNA sequence: TGTGCCAGCAGCCCCTTTGGGGTTACTGACAATGAGCAGTTCTTC. Residues: CASSPFGVTDNEQFF.

The genes are TRBV11-3 and TRBJ2-5, with TRBD2 as a possible D gene (5 bases). The CDR3 totals 14 residues. V was clipped by 8 bases and J by 0 bases, with 13 bases between them. Germline CDR1 reads SGHNT; CDR2 reads YENEEA. The CDR3 reads CASSTGSDQETQYF. The CDR3 nucleotides read TGTGCCAGCTCCACCGGTAGCGACCAAGAGACCCAGTACTTC.

V usage is TRBV19 and J usage is TRBJ2-5; D tentatively reads TRBD1 or TRBD2 (5 bases each). This CDR3 is 15 amino acids long. V lost 3 bases and J 7 bases, leaving 18 bases between the germline ends. Looked up from germline, CDR1 is LNHDA and CDR2 is SQIVND (reference sequence). For the CDR3, the DNA is TGTGCCAGTAGTATCGATGCGGCCTCCGGGGCGACCCAGTACTTC. Translated, it gives CASSIDAASGATQYF.

This sequence joins TRBV6-1 and TRBJ2-2; D is uncertain. CDR3 size: 14 residues. The ends were cut back, 5 bases at V and 6 bases at J, with 13 bases in the middle. The germline V gene has CDR1 MNHNS and CDR2 SASEGT. The CDR3 reads CASSPWGEPGELFF. CDR3 DNA sequence: TGTGCCAGCAGTCCCTGGGGTGAGCCCGGGGAGCTGTTTTTT.

This clone was observed a single time. The chain couples TRBV2 to TRBJ2-7; perhaps TRBD1 as D (5 bases). Germline values: CDR1 SNHLY, CDR2 FYNNEI. V dropped 2 bases and J dropped 3 bases, with 5 bases sitting between them. The CDR3 is made up of 12 amino acids. The CDR3 region has the DNA TGTGCCAGCAGTGAACAGGGCTACGAGCAGTACTTC. Its translation: CASSEQGYEQYF.

This clone showed up just once. V and J are TRBV5-4 and TRBJ2-3; D assignment may be TRBD1 or TRBD2 (5 bases each). Germline values: CDR1 SGHNT, CDR2 YYREEE (reference sequence). The CDR3 sequence is 17 residues long. The V end was cut by 4 bases, the J end by 2 bases, with 20 bases between. In DNA form, the CDR3 reads TGTGCCAGCAGCCAGGATCACGGGGCGACCATCACAGATACGCAGTATTTT. Its translation: CASSQDHGATITDTQYF.

The chain joins TRBV7-8 to TRBJ2-7; D ambiguous. The CDR3 has 12 residues. The germline V gene encodes CDR1 SGHVS and CDR2 FQNEAQ. Trimming shortened V by 1 base and J by 4 bases, and 5 bases separated the two germline ends. The CDR3: CASSLVEYEQYF. CDR3 nucleotides: TGTGCCAGCAGCTTAGTTGAGTACGAGCAGTACTTC.

A word on this clone: This CDR3 fails to terminate in the conserved phenylalanine or tryptophan, so it likely reflects a read error. This CDR3 is CASSLSIGGTEAFL. CDR3 DNA sequence: TGTGCCAGCAGTTTGTCTATAGGCGGGACTGAAGCTTTCCTT. This chain joins TRBV28 and TRBJ1-1; no firm D call. Trimming removed 3 bases from V and 5 bases from J, with 13 bases in between. Per germline, CDR1 MDHEN and CDR2 SYDVKM. There are 14 residues in the CDR3.

The V gene is TRBV5-4, the J gene TRBJ2-7; D gene uncertain. This CDR3 is built from 14 residues. CDR1 and CDR2 (germline): SGHNT, YYREEE (reference sequence). V lost 0 bases and J 5 bases, leaving 12 bases between the germline ends. This CDR3 reads CASSLANFNDEQYF. The CDR3 DNA reads as TGTGCCAGCAGCTTGGCCAACTTCAACGACGAGCAGTACTTC.

The chain uses TRBV4-3 and TRBJ2-7, with D possibly TRBD2 on 5 matching bases. Trimming pared 0 bases from V and 3 bases from J, leaving 18 bases between. This CDR3 comprises 17 residues. Germline CDR1 reads LGHNA; CDR2 reads YSLEER. CDR3 sequence: CASSQDVSGGNYYEQYF. CDR3 DNA sequence: TGCGCCAGCAGCCAAGATGTGTCAGGAGGAAATTACTACGAGCAGTACTTC.

J is TRBJ1-5 and V is TRBV5-4; D might be TRBD1 (5 bases). Trimming took 9 bases from V and 7 from J, leaving 20 bases between them. Germline V CDR1 and CDR2: SGHNT, YYREEE (reference sequence). The CDR3 consists of 14 residues. The CDR3 DNA follows: TGTGCCACGTCTTCCGGCCAGGGTGAACAGCCCCAGCATTTT. Translating gives CATSSGQGEQPQHF.

This chain uses TRBV14 with TRBJ2-5; the D is unclear. The J call could be wrong; TRBJ2-7 is a better fit for the DNA end. The CDR3 runs to 12 residues. From germline, CDR1 is SGHDN and CDR2 FVKESK. CDR3: CASSQILYEQYF. In DNA, the CDR3 is TGTGCCAGCAGCCAAATTCTGTACGAGCAGTACTTC.

The chain employs TRBV11-3 and TRBJ1-4; D gene ambiguous. Looked up from germline, CDR1 is SGHNT and CDR2 is YENEEA. The germline V and J ends were trimmed by 3 bases and 6 bases, with 8 bases remaining between them. The CDR3 totals 13 residues. The CDR3, as DNA: TGTGCCAGCAGCTTCCGGGTGTATGAAAAACTGTTTTTT. Its translation is CASSFRVYEKLFF.

The gene calls are TRBV5-5 and TRBJ2-7; D ambiguous. Germline CDR1 and CDR2: SGHKS and YYEKEE (reference sequence). The germline V and J ends were trimmed by 0 bases and 3 bases, with 10 bases remaining between them. CDR3 length: 14 amino acids. The CDR3 loop reads CASSLEQYLYEQYF. CDR3 DNA: TGTGCCAGCAGCTTGGAACAATACCTCTACGAGCAGTACTTC.

The gene calls are TRBV14 and TRBJ1-2; D perhaps matches TRBD1 (6 bases). Looked up from germline, CDR1 is SGHDN and CDR2 is FVKESK. The CDR3 spans 14 residues. V was shortened by 4 bases and J by 7 bases, with 16 bases between the two germline ends. The CDR3 bases are TGTGCCAGCAGCCCCGTCGCGGGGGCGGGTGGCTACACCTTC. Translating it yields CASSPVAGAGGYTF.

The chain has TRBV7-9 and TRBJ2-3; D gene ambiguous. In germline, CDR1 is SEHNR, CDR2 FQNEAQ (reference sequence). CDR3 length equals 11 residues. With 7 bases removed from V and 6 bases from J, the gap between germline ends came to 8 bases. CDR3 protein: CASTITDTQYF. Written as DNA, the CDR3 is TGTGCCAGCACCATTACCGATACGCAGTATTTT.

This chain uses TRBV19 with TRBJ1-4; 7 bases match TRBD1. The CDR3 runs 14 residues. J gave up 5 bases and V 1 base, and 1 base lay outside the gene matches. Germline CDR1 LNHDA, CDR2 SQIVND (reference sequence). The CDR3, as DNA: TGTGCCAGTAGTATAGCAGGGGGGAATGAAAAACTGTTTTTT. Translating gives CASSIAGGNEKLFF.

The V gene is TRBV27, the J gene TRBJ1-2; D remains unclear. The CDR3 runs 12 residues. Germline V gene lookup returns CDR1 MNHEY and CDR2 SMNVEV (reference sequence). The V end lost 8 bases, the J end lost 3 bases, and 10 bases lay between the germline ends. CDR3 nucleotides: TGTGCCAGCCGATCTGGGTACTATGGCTACACCTTC. As protein: CASRSGYYGYTF.

This clone was seen just once. The chain has TRBV7-5 and TRBJ2-5; TRBD2 is the table's D call and was not checked against the DNA. TRBV7-5 is deemed a pseudogene. The CDR3 consists of 13 residues. The CDR3, as DNA: TGTGCCAGAAGCCCCATGATTCGGGAGACCCAGTACTTC. It specifies CARSPMIRETQYF.

J is TRBJ2-2 and V is TRBV7-3; TRBD1 matches 7 bases. CDR3 length: 14 amino acids. Germline CDR1 reads SGHTA; CDR2 reads FQGTGA. J lost 5 bases, V lost 6 bases, and 6 bases had no gene match. In nucleotides, the CDR3 is TGTGCCAGCAGTCAGACAGGGTTGACCGGGGAGCTGTTTTTT. Translation gives CASSQTGLTGELFF.

In its sample, this clone was seen once. This rearrangement joins TRBV5-4 to TRBJ2-7; weak D call: TRBD1 (6 bases). In germline, CDR1 is SGHNT, CDR2 YYREEE (reference sequence). Between the trimmed V and J ends, which lost 4 bases and 5 bases, there was a span of 16 bases. This CDR3 has 14 residues. Here the CDR3 reads CASSKTGFNDEQYF. The CDR3 region has the DNA TGTGCCAGCAGCAAAACAGGGTTTAACGACGAGCAGTACTTC. Drawing the rest from reference TRBV5-4 and TRBJ2-7, the complete variable domain is ETGVTQSPTHLIKTRGQQVTLRCSSQSGHNTVSWYQQALGQGPQFIFQYYREEENGRGNFPPRFSGLQFPNYSSELNVNALELDDSALYLCASSKTGFNDEQYFGPGTRLTVT.

This clone was counted once. The V gene is TRBV19, the J gene TRBJ1-1; tentative D call: TRBD1 (6 bases). Looked up from germline, CDR1 is LNHDA and CDR2 is SQIVND (reference sequence). The CDR3 is 13 residues long. Trimming took 3 bases from V and 2 from J, leaving 7 bases between them. The CDR3 here is CASSMGANTEAFF. The CDR3 coding sequence is TGTGCCAGTAGTATGGGGGCTAACACTGAAGCTTTCTTT.